One T cell receptor beta chain is described in this entry. Its cognate antigen is unknown. This CDR3 has 14 residues. V dropped 3 bases and J dropped 0 bases, with 8 bases sitting between them. Per the germline V gene, CDR1 is MGHDK and CDR2 is SYGVNS. This entry comes from a study of vaccination and CD4 T cells after COVID-19. Study information: Control cultures received a CEFX pool, an HIV-1 Nef pool, or no peptide.

Sequenced with the Oncomine TCR Beta short-read assay was DNA taken from cultured CD4+ T cells. MiXCR was run by TCRdb on the PCR reads, yielding one entry per CDR3 protein. In the table there are more than 9,500 distinct CDR3 sequences, roughly 60% of which are singletons. Treatment defined: approximately nine-day PBMC culture with coronavirus spike peptide pools or control peptides (ViraFEST assay). T cells were expanded with peptide pools, and expanded clonotypes were identified by TCR sequencing. This receptor was identified in a human donor who had recovered from COVID-19. Sequencing used CD4+ T cells from blood, cultured in vitro. This chain uses TRBV25-1 with TRBJ2-5; the D is unclear. The CDR3 DNA reads TGTGCCAGCAGTGAGTCCTTGTACCAAGAGACCCAGTACTTC. Encoded protein: CASSESLYQETQYF.